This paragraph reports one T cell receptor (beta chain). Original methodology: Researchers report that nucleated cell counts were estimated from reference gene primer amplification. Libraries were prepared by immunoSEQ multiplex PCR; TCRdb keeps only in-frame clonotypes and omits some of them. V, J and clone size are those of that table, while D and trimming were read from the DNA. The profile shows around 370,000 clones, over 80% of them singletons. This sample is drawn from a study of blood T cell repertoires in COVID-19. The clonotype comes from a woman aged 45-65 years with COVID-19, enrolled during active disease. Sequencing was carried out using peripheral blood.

The CDR3 nucleotides are TGTGCCAGCAGCTTACGGGGTAGAGGGGGCGGACTCGGAGAGACCCAGTACTTC. This sequence encodes CASSLRGRGGGLGETQYF. V usage is TRBV7-8 and J usage is TRBJ2-5; the match to TRBD1 covers 7 bases. This CDR3 spans 18 amino acids. CDR1 is SGHVS, CDR2 FQNEAQ, per germline. V shed 2 bases and J 4 bases; nucleotides not matched to a gene: 16.